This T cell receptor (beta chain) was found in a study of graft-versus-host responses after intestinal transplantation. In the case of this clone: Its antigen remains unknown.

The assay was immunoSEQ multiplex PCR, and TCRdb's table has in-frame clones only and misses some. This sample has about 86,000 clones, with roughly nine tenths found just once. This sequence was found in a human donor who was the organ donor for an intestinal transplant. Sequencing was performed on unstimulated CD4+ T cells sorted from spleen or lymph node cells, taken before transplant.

CDR3 in DNA: TGCGCCAGCAGCACAACAGGGTCGAACACTGAAGCTTTCTTT. This translates into CASSTTGSNTEAFF. This chain links TRBV5-1 with TRBJ1-1; D possibly corresponds to TRBD1 (6 bases). V was shortened by 4 bases and J by 1 base, with 11 bases between the two germline ends. From germline, CDR1 is SGHRS and CDR2 YFSETQ. This CDR3 comprises 14 residues.